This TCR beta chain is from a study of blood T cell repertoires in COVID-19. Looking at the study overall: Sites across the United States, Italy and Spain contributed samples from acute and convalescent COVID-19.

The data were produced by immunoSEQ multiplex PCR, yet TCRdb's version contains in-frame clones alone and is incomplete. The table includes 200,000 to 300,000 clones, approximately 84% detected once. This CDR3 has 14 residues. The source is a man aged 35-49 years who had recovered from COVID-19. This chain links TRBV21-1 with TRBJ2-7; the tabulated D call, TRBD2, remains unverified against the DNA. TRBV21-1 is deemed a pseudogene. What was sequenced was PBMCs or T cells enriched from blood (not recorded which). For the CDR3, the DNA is TGTGCCAGCAGCAAATGCGGCCGGGACTACGAGCAGTACTTC. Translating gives CASSKCGRDYEQYF.